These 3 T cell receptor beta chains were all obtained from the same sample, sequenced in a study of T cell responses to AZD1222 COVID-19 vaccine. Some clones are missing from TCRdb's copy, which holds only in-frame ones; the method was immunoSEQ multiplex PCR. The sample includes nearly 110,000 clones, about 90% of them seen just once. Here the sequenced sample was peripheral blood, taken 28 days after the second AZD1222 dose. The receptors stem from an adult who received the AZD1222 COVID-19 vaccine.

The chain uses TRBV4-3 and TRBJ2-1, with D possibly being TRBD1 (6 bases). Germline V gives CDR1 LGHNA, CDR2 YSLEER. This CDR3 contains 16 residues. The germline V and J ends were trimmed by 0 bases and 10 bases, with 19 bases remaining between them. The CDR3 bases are TGCGCCAGCAGCCAAGATCCGGCTAGCAGGGGTAGCGAGCAGTTCTTC. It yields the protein CASSQDPASRGSEQFF.

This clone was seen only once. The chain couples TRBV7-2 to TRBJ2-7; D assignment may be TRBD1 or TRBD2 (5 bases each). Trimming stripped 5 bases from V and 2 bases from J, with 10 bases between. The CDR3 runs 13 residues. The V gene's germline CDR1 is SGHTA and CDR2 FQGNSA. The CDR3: CASSTGTAYEQYF. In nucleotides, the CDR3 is TGTGCCAGCAGCACCGGGACCGCCTACGAGCAGTACTTC.

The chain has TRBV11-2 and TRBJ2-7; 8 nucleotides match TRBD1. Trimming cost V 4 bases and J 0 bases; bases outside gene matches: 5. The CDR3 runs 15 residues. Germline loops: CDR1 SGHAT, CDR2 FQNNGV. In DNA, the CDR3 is TGTGCCAGCAGCTCCGGACAGGGTTACTCCTACGAGCAGTACTTC. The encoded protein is CASSSGQGYSYEQYF.